The TCR beta chain described here comes from a study of tumor-infiltrating lymphocytes in localized non-small cell lung cancer. The germline gives CDR1 MDHEN, CDR2 SYDVKM. V was trimmed by 7 bases and J by 2 bases, leaving 9 bases between them. CDR3 length equals 12 residues. Study results and caveats: Not all patients were TCR sequenced, owing to tissue quantity. Higher tumor T cell infiltration than in uninvolved lung was supported by TCRbeta sequencing.

Comments on this clone: Its antigen is not known.

Here immunoSEQ multiplex PCR was the method, and the copy in TCRdb shows in-frame clones only, minus some. The table includes approximately 12,000 clones, about 76% detected once. The V and J genes are TRBV28 and TRBJ2-7, with D perhaps matching TRBD1 (5 bases). This clonotype was sampled from a human donor with non-small cell lung cancer. Material for sequencing was uninvolved lung tissue not adjacent to the tumor. For the CDR3, the DNA is TGTGCCAGCATGCAGGGTCCCTACGAGCAGTACTTC. This encodes CASMQGPYEQYF.